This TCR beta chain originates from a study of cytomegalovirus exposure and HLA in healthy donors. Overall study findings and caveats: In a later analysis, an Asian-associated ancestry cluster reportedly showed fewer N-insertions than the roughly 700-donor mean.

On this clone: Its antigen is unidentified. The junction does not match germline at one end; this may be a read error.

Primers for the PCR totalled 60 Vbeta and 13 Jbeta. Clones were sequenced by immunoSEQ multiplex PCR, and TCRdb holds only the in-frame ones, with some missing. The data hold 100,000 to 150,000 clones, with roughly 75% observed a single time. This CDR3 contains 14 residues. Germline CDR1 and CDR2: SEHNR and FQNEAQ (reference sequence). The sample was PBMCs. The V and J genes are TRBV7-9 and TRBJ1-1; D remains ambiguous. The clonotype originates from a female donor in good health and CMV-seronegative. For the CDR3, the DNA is TGTTCCAGCAGCTCTACCTCAGGAATCACTGAAGCTTTCTTT. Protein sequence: CSSSSTSGITEAFF.